This T cell receptor beta chain was observed in a study of cytomegalovirus exposure and HLA in healthy donors. Study-level findings and limits: The listing of fewer than 200 TCR beta chains classed them as cytomegalovirus-associated.

Germline lookup yields CDR1 MNHEY and CDR2 SVGAGI. There are 16 residues in the CDR3. The ends were cut back, 0 bases at V and 2 bases at J, with 13 bases in the middle. 60 Vbeta and 13 Jbeta primers were used in PCR. Per the original methods: Some 12 million shared chains were among the roughly 78 million unique TCR beta chains that a later analysis counted. The assay was immunoSEQ multiplex PCR, and TCRdb's table has in-frame clones only and misses some. V and J calls and clone size are those listed in that table; D and trimming were worked out from the DNA. In the table there are roughly 70,000 clones, 70% to 80% of which are singletons. This clone was picked up a small number of times. Its antigen is not known.

The specimen was PBMCs. V and J are TRBV6-5 and TRBJ1-2; D is unresolved. The receptor was derived from a man aged 45-60 years in good health and CMV-seronegative. Here the CDR3 reads CASSYSSRVRNYGYTF. CDR3 bases: TGTGCCAGCAGTTACTCCTCTCGGGTACGAAACTATGGCTACACCTTC.